Listed below are T cell receptor beta chains from one sample, sequenced in a study of blood T cell repertoires in COVID-19. Produced via immunoSEQ multiplex PCR; TCRdb's table is partial and in-frame only. The sample contains a few hundred thousand clones, around nine tenths of which appear only once. The sample was peripheral blood. Receptors were obtained from a man between 35 and 55 years old who had recovered from COVID-19. Both conserved end residues are part of each CDR3. D genes are given only for firm matches. Not all rows give a size; the values are once, few, many and, for expanded clones, a class.

TRBJ2-5 | TRBV6-2/TRBV6-3 | . | TRBD2 | TGTGCCAGCAGTTACGGTAGCGGGATTGCTTCAGAGACCCAGTACTTC | CASSYGSGIASETQYF
TRBJ2-5 | TRBV27 | . | . | TGTGCCAGCAGTTTATCGTTCCGGGTCCAAGAGACCCAGTACTTC | CASSLSFRVQETQYF
TRBJ1-3 | TRBV2 | . | . | TGTGCCAGCAACTACCGGGGCTCTGGAAACACCATATATTTT | CASNYRGSGNTIYF
TRBJ2-3 | TRBV7-9 | . | . | TGTGCCAGCAGCTCCAGGGAGGTAAAAACAGATACGCAGTATTTT | CASSSREVKTDTQYF
TRBJ2-1 | TRBV6-2/TRBV6-3 | . | . | TGTGCCAGCAACCCTAGAATCACTTACAATGAGCAGTTCTTC | CASNPRITYNEQFF
TRBJ1-6 | TRBV5-1 | . | . | TGCGCCAGCAGCTTGGACGGAAGGGCCTCCTCCGGGAGCTCCTATAATTCACCCCTCCACTTT | CASSLDGRASSGSSYNSPLHF
TRBJ1-1 | TRBV7-2 | . | TRBD1 | TGTGCCAGCAGCTTAATGGGACAGGCGGGAATCGGGGACACTGAAGCTTTCTTT | CASSLMGQAGIGDTEAFF
TRBJ2-3 | TRBV5-1 | few | . | TGCGCCAGTCGGGCCGGGAGCCTTGACACAGATACGCAGTATTTT | CASRAGSLDTDTQYF
TRBJ2-1 | TRBV9 | . | . | TGTGCCAGCAGCGTAGCTACACAGGGTCACAATGAGCAGTTCTTC | CASSVATQGHNEQFF
TRBJ2-7 | TRBV13 | . | TRBD2 | TGTGCCAGCAGCCGCGGGACTAGCGGATCGGCCAACTTC | CASSRGTSGSANF
TRBJ1-2 | TRBV3-1/TRBV3-2 | . | TRBD1 | TGTGCCAGCAGCCTCTGGGGACAGGGGTACGGCTACACCTTC | CASSLWGQGYGYTF
TRBJ1-4 | TRBV30 | . | . | TGTGCCTGGAGCCCCGACAGGACCAACCGCGGAAAACTGTTTTTT | CAWSPDRTNRGKLFF
TRBJ2-7 | TRBV5-1 | . | TRBD1 | TGCGCCAGCAGCTGGGGACAGGGAAGGTTCTACGAGCAGTACTTC | CASSWGQGRFYEQYF
TRBJ1-2 | TRBV27 | . | . | TGTGCCAGCAGGGGCAGTCCCTATGGCTACACCTTC | CASRGSPYGYTF
TRBJ1-1 | TRBV15 | . | . | TGTGCCACCAGCAGCCGATTGAACGGTGAAGCTTTCTTT | CATSSRLNGEAFF
TRBJ2-2 | TRBV7-9 | once | . | TGTGCCAGCAGCTTAGTGCTACTAGCCAGCGACACCGGGGAGCTGTTTTTT | CASSLVLLASDTGELFF
TRBJ2-7 | TRBV18 | few | TRBD1 | TGTGCCAGCTCTCCGGGACAGGGGAGCGAGCAGTACTTC | CASSPGQGSEQYF
TRBJ1-2 | TRBV7-2 | few | . | TGTGCCAGCAGCTTACAGGCAATTTACTATGGCTACACCTTC | CASSLQAIYYGYTF
TRBJ2-1 | TRBV6-4 | . | . | TGTGCCAGCAGTGGCGGACTAACTCGGAATGAGCAGTTCTTC | CASSGGLTRNEQFF
TRBJ1-3 | TRBV11-3 | . | . | TGTGCCAGCAGCGCTTCACAGAGCTCTGGAAACACCATATATTTT | CASSASQSSGNTIYF
TRBJ2-7 | TRBV5-1 | . | . | TGCGCCAGCAGCCGGGACACCTCCTTGGAGCAGTACTTC | CASSRDTSLEQYF
TRBJ1-5 | TRBV27 | . | . | TGTGCCAGCAGCCACGGGGGGGATTTCTATCAGCCCCAGCATTTT | CASSHGGDFYQPQHF
TRBJ2-7 | TRBV7-9 | . | . | TGTGCCAGCAGCCTGACGGGGGAGCAGTACTTC | CASSLTGEQYF
TRBJ2-2 | TRBV29-1 | . | . | TGCAGCGTCACAGGGTCTAACACCGGGGAGCTGTTTTTT | CSVTGSNTGELFF
TRBJ2-3 | TRBV9 | . | . | TGTGCCAGCAGCGTAGGGCAGATCCGTGATACGCAGTATTTT | CASSVGQIRDTQYF
TRBJ1-2 | TRBV5-1 | . | . | TGCGCCAGCAGCTTAAGCGACACCCAAACCTTCTTCGGGAATGGCTACACCTTC | CASSLSDTQTFFGNGYTF
TRBJ1-2 | TRBV27 | many | . | TGTGCCAGCAGTGAAGTCAGGGGAATTAACTATGGCTACACCTTC | CASSEVRGINYGYTF
TRBJ2-7 | TRBV15 | . | TRBD2 | TGTGCCACCAGCAGAGATAGCGGGAGGGCCCACGAGCAGTACTTC | CATSRDSGRAHEQYF
TRBJ2-5 | TRBV5-1 | . | TRBD2 | TGCGCCAGCAGCTTGGTGGAGGGGCGGGGGCAAGAGACCCAGTACTTC | CASSLVEGRGQETQYF
TRBJ2-3 | TRBV6-1 | . | TRBD2 | TGTGCCAGCAGTGAGGGGAGGGGCGGGAGCTGGTTAGATACGCAGTATTTT | CASSEGRGGSWLDTQYF
TRBJ1-2 | TRBV6-5 | . | . | TGTGCCAGCAGCAACAGGGCCAACCCTAACTATGGCTACACCTTC | CASSNRANPNYGYTF
TRBJ1-1 | TRBV7-2 | few | . | TGTGCCAGCTGCAGGGACATGAACACTGAAGCTTTCTTT | CASCRDMNTEAFF
TRBJ2-7 | TRBV5-8 | . | . | TGTGCCAGCAGCTCCCAAAGCCGGGGGTGGAACGAGCAGTACTTC | CASSSQSRGWNEQYF
TRBJ2-7 | TRBV15 | . | TRBD2 | TGTGCCACCAGCAGAGATCCGGGAGGGCGGCAGTACTTC | CATSRDPGGRQYF
TRBJ1-2 | TRBV19 | . | TRBD1 | TGTGCCAGTTTATCTCTGGGACAGGGGGGCTACACCTTC | CASLSLGQGGYTF
TRBJ1-2 | TRBV7-9 | . | TRBD1 | TGTGCCAGCAGCACTGCGGACAGGAGAGGCTACACCTTC | CASSTADRRGYTF
TRBJ1-4 | TRBV6-5 | . | TRBD1 | TGTGCCAGCAGAACAGGGGCGTCAACTAATGAAAAACTGTTTTTT | CASRTGASTNEKLFF
TRBJ1-1 | TRBV6-6 | . | . | TGTGCCAGCAGGCCACAGGGAATGAACACTGAAGCTTTCTTT | CASRPQGMNTEAFF
TRBJ2-7 | TRBV20-1 | . | TRBD2 | TGCAGTGCTAGTAGCGGGGGTCCCTACGAGCAGTACTTC | CSASSGGPYEQYF
TRBJ2-7 | TRBV7-9 | . | . | TGTGCCAGCACCGGTGGGGGGTTGTACGAGCAGTACTTC | CASTGGGLYEQYF
TRBJ2-5 | TRBV9 | . | . | TGTGCCAGCAGCGTAGGTATCCAAGAGACCCAGTACTTC | CASSVGIQETQYF
TRBJ2-3 | TRBV5-1 | . | TRBD2 | TGCGCCAGCAGCTTACGAGCGGGAACCACAGATACGCAGTATTTT | CASSLRAGTTDTQYF
TRBJ1-6 | TRBV4-3 | . | TRBD1 | TGCGCCAGCAGCCAAGAATATCGTATCAGGGGGACCCTCCACTTT | CASSQEYRIRGTLHF
TRBJ1-1 | TRBV4-1 | . | . | TGCGCCAGCAGCCAAGTCTTGAGGGTTCATGAAGCTTTCTTT | CASSQVLRVHEAFF
TRBJ2-2 | TRBV27 | . | . | TGTGCCAGCAGTCTGAACACCGGGGAGCTGTTTTTT | CASSLNTGELFF
TRBJ2-3 | TRBV5-5 | . | TRBD2 | TGTGCCAGCAGCATAAGACTAGCGGGGACAGATACGCAGTATTTT | CASSIRLAGTDTQYF
TRBJ2-2 | TRBV29-1 | . | . | TGCAGCGTTGTCCGGACAGCGACCGGGGAGCTGTTTTTT | CSVVRTATGELFF
TRBJ1-2 | TRBV19 | . | TRBD1 | TGTGCCAGTAGGGGGACAGGATCTAACTATGGCTACACCTTC | CASRGTGSNYGYTF
TRBJ2-7 | TRBV11-2 | once | TRBD2 | TGTGCCAGCAGCCCGACTAGCGGGGTGTCTAATGGGGAGCAGTACTTC | CASSPTSGVSNGEQYF
TRBJ2-7 | TRBV6-1 | . | . | TGTGCCAGCAGTGAAAACCAGGACTACGAGCAGTACTTC | CASSENQDYEQYF
TRBJ2-7 | TRBV5-1 | . | . | TGCGCCAGCAGCTTGGCCCTAGCGTACGAGCAGTACTTC | CASSLALAYEQYF
TRBJ2-7 | TRBV7-2 | . | . | TGTGCCAGCAGCCGATCAGGGGAAGTCGAGCAGTACTTC | CASSRSGEVEQYF
TRBJ2-2 | TRBV7-6 | once | TRBD2 | TGTGCCAGCAGCGCGGCCGGGACTAGCGGGAGTGCCGGGGAGCTGTTTTTT | CASSAAGTSGSAGELFF
TRBJ2-7 | TRBV10-3 | . | TRBD1 | TGTGCCATCAGCCGTGGACAGGGGATAAGCTCCTACGAGCAGTACTTC | CAISRGQGISSYEQYF
TRBJ1-1 | TRBV5-4 | . | . | TGTGCCAGCAGTCAAAGGAGGATTAACACTGAAGCTTTCTTT | CASSQRRINTEAFF